This T cell receptor (beta chain) appears in the sequencing data of a study of identical twins. The CDR3 covers 14 residues. Looked up from germline, CDR1 is LNHNV and CDR2 is YYDKDF (reference sequence). After removal of 6 bases from V and 4 bases from J, the junction contained 6 bases not matched to a gene. Template switching, a step in the protocol, added a universal primer site, and cDNA carried unique molecular identifiers. TCRdb processed the 5' RACE reads anew with MiXCR; each CDR3 protein has one entry. The data show approximately 530,000 distinct CDR3 sequences, under 25% seen once. Overall study findings and caveats: Out-of-frame alpha sequences common to twins were enriched for low generation probability. Because invariant MAIT and iNKT cells could be present, zero-insertion analyses could be partly confounded.

Note on this clonotype: Its antigen is not known.

These data also formed part of another study, on yellow fever vaccine responses in identical twins.

The sequenced sample was CD4+ T cells sorted from blood. The TCR comes from a woman under 30 in good health. The chain joins TRBV15 to TRBJ2-3, with 8 nucleotides matching TRBD2. The CDR3 loop is CATSIIAGSDTQYF. The CDR3 region has the DNA TGTGCCACCAGTATAATAGCGGGGTCAGATACGCAGTATTTT.